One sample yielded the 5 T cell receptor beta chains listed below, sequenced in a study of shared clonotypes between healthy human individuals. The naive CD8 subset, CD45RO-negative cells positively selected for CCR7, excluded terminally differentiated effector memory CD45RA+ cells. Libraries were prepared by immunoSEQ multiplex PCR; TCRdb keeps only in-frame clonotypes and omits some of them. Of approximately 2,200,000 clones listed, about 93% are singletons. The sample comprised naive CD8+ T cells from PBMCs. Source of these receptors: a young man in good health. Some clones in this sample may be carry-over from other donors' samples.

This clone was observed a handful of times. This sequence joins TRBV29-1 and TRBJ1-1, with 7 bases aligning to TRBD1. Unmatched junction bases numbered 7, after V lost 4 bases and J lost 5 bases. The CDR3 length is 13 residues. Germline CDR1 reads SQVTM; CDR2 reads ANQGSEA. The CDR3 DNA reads TGCAGCGTTGGACTAGGGGGCGGAACTGAAGCTTTCTTT. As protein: CSVGLGGGTEAFF.

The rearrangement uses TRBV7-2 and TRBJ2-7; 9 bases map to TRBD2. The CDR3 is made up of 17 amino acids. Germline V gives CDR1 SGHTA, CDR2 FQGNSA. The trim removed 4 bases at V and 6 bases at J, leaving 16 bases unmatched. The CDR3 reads CASSYPGLAGTWGEQYF. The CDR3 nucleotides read TGTGCCAGCAGCTACCCGGGGCTAGCGGGAACATGGGGCGAGCAGTACTTC. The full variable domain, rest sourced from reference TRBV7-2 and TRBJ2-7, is GAGVSQSPSNKVTEKGKDVELRCDPISGHTALYWYRQSLGQGLEFLIYFQGNSAPDKSGLPSDRFSAERTGGSVSTLTIQRTQQEDSAVYLCASSYPGLAGTWGEQYFGPGTRLTVT.

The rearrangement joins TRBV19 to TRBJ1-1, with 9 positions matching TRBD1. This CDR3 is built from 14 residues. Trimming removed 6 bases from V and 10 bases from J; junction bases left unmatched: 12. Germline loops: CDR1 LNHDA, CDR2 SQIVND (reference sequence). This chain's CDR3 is CASRMRGTGRSAFF. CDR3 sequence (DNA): TGTGCCAGTAGGATGCGCGGGACAGGGCGATCAGCTTTCTTT.

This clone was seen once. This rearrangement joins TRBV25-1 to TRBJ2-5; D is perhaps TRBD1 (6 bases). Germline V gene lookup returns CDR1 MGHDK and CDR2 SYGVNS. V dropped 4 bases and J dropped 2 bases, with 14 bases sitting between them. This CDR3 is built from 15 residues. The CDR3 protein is CASSVTGYTQETQYF. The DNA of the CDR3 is TGTGCCAGCAGTGTAACAGGGTATACTCAAGAGACCCAGTACTTC.

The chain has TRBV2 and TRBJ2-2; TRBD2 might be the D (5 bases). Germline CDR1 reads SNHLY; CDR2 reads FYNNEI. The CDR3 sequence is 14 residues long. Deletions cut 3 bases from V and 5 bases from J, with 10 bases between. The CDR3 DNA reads TGTGCCAGCAGTGACCGGGGTCAAACCGGGGAGCTGTTTTTT. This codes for CASSDRGQTGELFF.